What follows are 32 T cell receptor beta chains derived from one specimen sequenced in a study of monozygotic twins with inflammatory bowel disease. Following a re-call of the 5' RACE reads, TCRdb has one entry per CDR3 protein and lacks DNA. The record lists some 400,000 distinct CDR3 sequences, of which the ten most abundant hold 2.4%. Sequencing was done on a sample of blood. These TCRs come from a human donor with ulcerative colitis or Crohn's disease, or a healthy co-twin of an affected twin (not recorded which).

The chain joins TRBV5-1 to TRBJ2-1. Per germline, CDR1 SGHRS and CDR2 YFSETQ. The CDR3 consists of 15 residues. CDR3 sequence reads: CASSLSTPTYNEQFF.

This chain uses TRBV7-6 with TRBJ1-1; TCRdb picks TRBD1, but there is no DNA to check that call. Looked up from germline, CDR1 is SGHVS and CDR2 is FNYEAQ. The CDR3 is made up of 14 amino acids. This CDR3 reads CASSTTQGVTEAFF.

CDR3 protein: CSALPLDRADYEQYF. The chain joins TRBV20-1 to TRBJ2-7; no DNA is available, so the TRBD1 call from TCRdb remains unchecked. Germline CDR1 reads DFQATT; CDR2 reads SNEGSKA (reference sequence). This CDR3 has 15 amino acids.

CDR3 sequence: CASSLGTSGSDGELFF. The chain combines TRBV12-3 or TRBV12-4 with TRBJ2-2; the D call from TCRdb, TRBD2, cannot be confirmed without DNA. This CDR3 has 16 residues.

The CDR3 loop reads CAWSPTGRTESTFF. The rearrangement joins TRBV30 to TRBJ1-1; TCRdb selects TRBD1, and the lack of DNA leaves this call unchecked. Germline V gene sequence: CDR1 GTSNPN, CDR2 SVGIG (reference sequence). This CDR3 spans 14 amino acids. Using reference TRBV30 and TRBJ1-1 for the parts outside the CDR3, the full variable domain is SQTIHQWPATLVQPVGSPLSLECTVEGTSNPNLYWYRQAAGRGLQLLFYSVGIGQISSEVPQNLSASRPQDRQFILSSKKLLLSDSGFYLCAWSPTGRTESTFFGQGTRLTVV.

The chain recombines TRBV7-9 with TRBJ2-1. This CDR3 region has 13 residues. Germline V gives CDR1 SEHNR, CDR2 FQNEAQ (reference sequence). CDR3 loop: CATSIRSYNEQFF.

The chain joins TRBV7-2 to TRBJ2-5; as DNA is missing, the TRBD1 call by TCRdb cannot be tested. The germline V gene encodes CDR1 SGHTA and CDR2 FQGNSA. The CDR3 spans 14 residues. CDR3: CASSLAGREETQYF.

The rearrangement links TRBV7-7 to TRBJ2-1; TCRdb indicates TRBD1, and absent DNA this call remains unverified. Germline CDR1 and CDR2: SSHAT and FNYEAQ (reference sequence). This CDR3 is 15 amino acids long. The chain's CDR3 is CASSRSGTVTNEQFF.

The gene calls are TRBV12-3 or TRBV12-4 and TRBJ1-4; TCRdb's D gene call, TRBD1, goes unchecked for lack of DNA. The CDR3 sequence is 15 residues long. Here the CDR3 reads CASSFGEQVNEKLFF.

The chain couples TRBV10-1 to TRBJ2-2; the TCRdb call, TRBD1, lacks DNA for checking. This CDR3 comprises 14 residues. CDR1 and CDR2 from the germline V gene are WNHNN and SYGVQD (reference sequence). The CDR3 protein is CASSEVGVTGELFF.

The chain combines TRBV29-1 with TRBJ2-2; TCRdb outputs TRBD1, but without DNA this stays unchecked. Germline V gene sequence: CDR1 SQVTM, CDR2 ANQGSEA. CDR3 length equals 12 residues. The CDR3 is CSVGHGTGELFF.

The J gene is TRBJ2-2, the V gene TRBV6-5. This CDR3 contains 15 residues. Per germline, CDR1 MNHEY and CDR2 SVGAGI. CDR3 residues: CASSYRAGATGELFF.

CDR3 sequence: CASTPGSQPQHF. This chain joins TRBV6-6 and TRBJ1-5; TCRdb gives TRBD1 as the D gene, but with no DNA this cannot be confirmed. Germline lookup yields CDR1 MNHNY and CDR2 SVGAGI (reference sequence). CDR3 length: 12 amino acids.

This rearrangement joins TRBV18 to TRBJ1-6. The germline CDR1 and CDR2 sequences are KGHSH and LQKENI. The CDR3 totals 16 residues. CDR3 sequence reads: CASSPKTDYYNSPLHF.

CDR3 sequence: CASSPPWDTQYF. V usage is TRBV18 and J usage is TRBJ2-3. There are 12 residues in the CDR3. Germline V gene sequence: CDR1 KGHSH, CDR2 LQKENI.

The rearrangement links TRBV6-2 or TRBV6-3 to TRBJ1-1; TCRdb calls TRBD1, which cannot be checked without DNA. CDR1 is MNHEY, CDR2 SVGEGT, per germline. This CDR3 comprises 16 residues. CDR3 region: CASSSYPGQGNTEAFF.

CDR3 amino acids: CASVQDRGRETQYF. The chain is built from TRBV6-2 or TRBV6-3 and TRBJ2-5; the D call of TRBD1 rests on TCRdb alone, since no DNA is present to check it. The V gene's germline CDR1 is MNHEY and CDR2 SVGEGT. This CDR3 is 14 amino acids long.

V gene TRBV28 combines with J gene TRBJ1-1; TCRdb indicates TRBD1, and absent DNA this call remains unverified. CDR3 size: 14 residues. Germline CDR1 and CDR2: MDHEN and SYDVKM. CDR3 residues: CASTPKAEHTEAFF.

The chain carries TRBV19 and TRBJ2-2; as DNA is missing, the TRBD1 call by TCRdb cannot be tested. This CDR3 is 15 amino acids long. The germline gives CDR1 LNHDA, CDR2 SQIVND (reference sequence). Here the CDR3 reads CASKPGQGNTGELFF.

The rearrangement links TRBV11-1 to TRBJ1-1; the D gene TCRdb calls, TRBD1, cannot be checked with no DNA. Germline assignment: CDR1 SGHAT and CDR2 FQDESV (reference sequence). This CDR3 spans 18 amino acids. Here the CDR3 reads CASSGRDDREDLNTEAFF.

The V gene is TRBV11-2, the J gene TRBJ2-3. The germline V gene has CDR1 SGHAT and CDR2 FQNNGV. The CDR3 totals 14 residues. CDR3 in amino acids: CASSQRLSTDTQYF.

J is TRBJ2-7 and V is TRBV20-1; the D call from TCRdb, TRBD1, cannot be confirmed without DNA. The germline V gene encodes CDR1 DFQATT and CDR2 SNEGSKA (reference sequence). The length of the CDR3 is 12 residues. CDR3 region: CSASRTGREQYF.

The chain uses TRBV30 and TRBJ1-5; TCRdb's D call, TRBD1, is unchecked because there is no DNA. The CDR3 length is 13 residues. The germline V gene has CDR1 GTSNPN and CDR2 SVGIG (reference sequence). CDR3 sequence: CAWSWDSYQPQHF. Drawing the rest from reference TRBV30 and TRBJ1-5, the complete variable domain is SQTIHQWPATLVQPVGSPLSLECTVEGTSNPNLYWYRQAAGRGLQLLFYSVGIGQISSEVPQNLSASRPQDRQFILSSKKLLLSDSGFYLCAWSWDSYQPQHFGDGTRLSIL.

The chain has TRBV5-1 and TRBJ2-7; TCRdb indicates TRBD1, and absent DNA this call remains unverified. The CDR3 loop spans 13 amino acids. Per germline, CDR1 SGHRS and CDR2 YFSETQ. The CDR3 protein is CASSDGQFDEQYF.

V and J are TRBV4-2 and TRBJ1-1; the D call from TCRdb, TRBD1, cannot be confirmed without DNA. This CDR3 contains 18 residues. From germline, CDR1 is LGHNA and CDR2 YNFKEQ. CDR3 loop: CASSQDTTGARLSTEAFF.

The chain is built from TRBV20-1 and TRBJ1-2. CDR1 and CDR2 from the germline V gene are DFQATT and SNEGSKA (reference sequence). There are 11 residues in the CDR3. The chain's CDR3 is CSAIKRGRYTF.

This rearrangement joins TRBV29-1 to TRBJ1-5; TCRdb returns TRBD1, unconfirmable since there is no DNA. The CDR3 sequence is 12 residues long. The germline gives CDR1 SQVTM, CDR2 ANQGSEA. CDR3: CSASDGDQPQHF. The full variable domain, its missing parts supplied by reference TRBV29-1 and TRBJ1-5, is SAVISQKPSRDICQRGTSLTIQCQVDSQVTMMFWYRQQPGQSLTLIATANQGSEATYESGFVIDKFPISRPNLTFSTLTVSNMSPEDSSIYLCSASDGDQPQHFGDGTRLSIL.

V usage is TRBV3-1 and J usage is TRBJ1-3; TCRdb's D call, TRBD1, is unchecked because there is no DNA. This CDR3 has 15 residues. Germline CDR1 and CDR2: LGHDT and YNNKEL (reference sequence). The CDR3 loop is CASSLQGAGGNTIYF.

This chain connects TRBV21-1 to TRBJ2-7; TCRdb lists TRBD1, though no DNA is available to test this call. TRBV21-1 is a recognized pseudogene. The CDR3 sequence is 15 residues long. The CDR3 region is CASSRIRTGTYEQYF.

V is TRBV10-3 and J is TRBJ1-2. This CDR3 is built from 13 residues. Germline V lookup: CDR1 ENHRY, CDR2 SYGVKD. The CDR3 reads CAITADLGYGYTF.

This rearrangement joins TRBV10-3 to TRBJ1-1; with no DNA, the TCRdb D assignment of TRBD1 cannot be verified. Germline CDR1 reads ENHRY; CDR2 reads SYGVKD. There are 12 residues in the CDR3. CDR3 loop: CAISDGRLGPFF.

The J gene is TRBJ2-1, the V gene TRBV19; TCRdb's D call of TRBD1 is untestable without DNA. Per germline, CDR1 LNHDA and CDR2 SQIVND (reference sequence). The CDR3 is made up of 11 amino acids. The CDR3 spells CASSIGGEQFF. The entire variable domain, with the rest obtained from reference TRBV19 and TRBJ2-1, is as follows: DGGITQSPKYLFRKEGQNVTLSCEQNLNHDAMYWYRQDPGQGLRLIYYSQIVNDFQKGDIAEGYSVSREKKESFPLTVTSAQKNPTAFYLCASSIGGEQFFGPGTRLTVL.